A single sample gave rise to the 19 T cell receptor beta chains below, sequenced in a study of cytomegalovirus exposure and HLA in healthy donors. With 60 Vbeta and 13 Jbeta primers, the PCR was carried out. TCRdb keeps only in-frame clones here, not all; method: immunoSEQ multiplex PCR. The sample includes 100,000 to 150,000 clones, 65% to 90% of them seen just once. The sequenced material came from PBMCs. These receptors came from a woman aged 18-30 years in good health and CMV-seropositive.

The chain carries TRBV7-9 and TRBJ2-7; 14 bases agree with TRBD2. V was pared by 6 bases and J by 5 bases, with 3 bases of the junction left unmatched. Germline assignment: CDR1 SEHNR and CDR2 FQNEAQ (reference sequence). The CDR3 spans 14 residues. CDR3 DNA sequence: TGTGCCAGCAGGACTAGCGGGGGGGCCGACGAGCAGTACTTC. It encodes CASRTSGGADEQYF.

This clone was recorded only once. J is TRBJ1-2 and V is TRBV7-2; 7 nucleotides line up with TRBD1. This CDR3 is 15 amino acids long. From germline, CDR1 is SGHTA and CDR2 FQGNSA. J was trimmed by 6 bases and V by 4 bases; bases with no gene match: 11. CDR3 residues: CASSYPGTDKNGYTF. The CDR3 DNA is TGTGCCAGCAGCTACCCCGGGACAGATAAGAATGGCTACACCTTC.

The chain recombines TRBV15 with TRBJ1-2, with unresolved D. V gave up 9 bases and J gave up 0 bases, with 20 bases separating them. The CDR3 runs 16 residues. The germline CDR1 and CDR2 sequences are LNHNV and YYDKDF (reference sequence). The CDR3, as DNA: TGTGCCACTCGACCTCCGACTTCTCTACCTAACTATGGCTACACCTTC. It codes for CATRPPTSLPNYGYTF.

The CDR3: CASSGQAGGVDTQYF. In DNA form, the CDR3 reads TGTGCCAGCAGCGGACAAGCGGGGGGCGTAGATACGCAGTATTTT. V and J are TRBV5-4 and TRBJ2-3; 9 positions agree with TRBD2. Germline CDR1 reads SGHNT; CDR2 reads YYREEE (reference sequence). The CDR3 is 15 residues long. V was clipped by 4 bases and J by 5 bases; unmatched bases: 8.

Only a few counts were recorded for this clone. The chain employs TRBV4-2 and TRBJ1-4; no clear D gene. Per germline, CDR1 LGHNA and CDR2 YNFKEQ. The V end was cut by 2 bases, the J end by 8 bases, with 12 bases between. The CDR3 is 14 residues long. The CDR3 loop is CASSQLRETEKLFF. The CDR3 nucleotides are TGTGCCAGCAGCCAATTGAGAGAAACCGAAAAACTGTTTTTT.

This clone showed up just once. This chain connects TRBV2 to TRBJ2-5; possible D gene TRBD1, 5 bases. The germline CDR1 and CDR2 sequences are SNHLY and FYNNEI. The CDR3 runs to 12 residues. V was pared by 7 bases and J by 2 bases, with 8 bases between. CDR3 nucleotide sequence: TGTGCCAGCATAGGACAACAAGAGACCCAGTACTTC. It encodes CASIGQQETQYF.

As for this clone: Different DNA sequences within this sample yield the same CDR3. V usage is TRBV5-1 and J usage is TRBJ2-7; the match to TRBD1 covers 7 bases. Germline CDR1 is SGHRS and CDR2 is YFSETQ. CDR3 length equals 13 residues. The V gene end was trimmed by 4 bases and the J gene end by 2 bases; junction bases not matched to a gene: 3. CDR3 amino acids: CASSDGQAYEQYF. The CDR3 region has the DNA TGCGCCAGCAGCGATGGACAGGCCTACGAGCAGTACTTC.

The gene calls are TRBV5-1 and TRBJ2-7; 16 nucleotides match TRBD2. CDR3 length: 20 amino acids. Germline V CDR1 and CDR2: SGHRS, YFSETQ. V shed 0 bases, J shed 0 bases, and the junction held 9 bases outside the gene matches. CDR3 region: CASSLEGTSGGATYSYEQYF. The CDR3 DNA reads TGCGCCAGCAGCTTGGAGGGGACTAGCGGGGGGGCTACCTACTCCTACGAGCAGTACTTC. The full variable domain, its missing parts supplied by reference TRBV5-1 and TRBJ2-7, is KAGVTQTPRYLIKTRGQQVTLSCSPISGHRSVSWYQQTPGQGLQFLFEYFSETQRNKGNFPGRFSGRQFSNSRSEMNVSTLELGDSALYLCASSLEGTSGGATYSYEQYFGPGTRLTVT.

V is TRBV5-4 and J is TRBJ2-5, with 7 bases matching TRBD2. Per the germline V gene, CDR1 is SGHNT and CDR2 is YYREEE (reference sequence). Germline trimming cut 0 bases from V and 5 bases from J; bases unmatched to any gene: 1. The CDR3 spans 13 residues. The DNA for the CDR3 is TGTGCCAGCAGCTTGGCCGGGGGGGAGACCCAGTACTTC. Amino acids: CASSLAGGETQYF.

By sample share, this clone is medium-sized (0.01 to 0.1%). The gene calls are TRBV18 and TRBJ2-6, with a weak D call TRBD1 (6 bases). Trimming shortened V by 3 bases and J by 0 bases, and 9 bases separated the two germline ends. The germline V gene encodes CDR1 KGHSH and CDR2 LQKENI. This CDR3 contains 16 residues. DNA of the CDR3: TGTGCCAGCTCACCGGGGGCGACCTCTGGGGCCAACGTCCTGACTTTC. Its protein product is CASSPGATSGANVLTF.

This clone was detected a few times. The chain has TRBV9 and TRBJ2-3; 8 positions agree with TRBD2. This CDR3 contains 16 residues. J lost 2 bases, V lost 4 bases, and 9 bases had no gene match. CDR1 is SGDLS and CDR2 is YYNGEE in the germline V gene. In nucleotides, the CDR3 is TGTGCCAGCAGCCCTAAAAGCGGGGGTCTCACAGATACGCAGTATTTT. Amino acids: CASSPKSGGLTDTQYF.

Only a few counts were recorded for this clone. This chain connects TRBV5-1 to TRBJ2-1; 11 nucleotides align to TRBD2. The CDR3 extends over 16 amino acids. J gave up 7 bases and V 4 bases, and 10 bases lay outside the gene matches. Germline V lookup: CDR1 SGHRS, CDR2 YFSETQ. As DNA, the CDR3 is TGCGCCAGCAGCCTGTTGGTAGCGGGGGGGGGTAATGAGCAGTTCTTC. Protein sequence: CASSLLVAGGGNEQFF.

This sequence joins TRBV27 and TRBJ1-2; no firm D call. The V end lost 4 bases, the J end lost 5 bases, and 11 bases lay between the germline ends. The CDR3 is 13 residues long. Germline V CDR1 and CDR2: MNHEY, SMNVEV (reference sequence). CDR3 loop: CASSWGSGYGYTF. The DNA of the CDR3 is TGTGCCAGCAGTTGGGGATCGGGGTATGGCTACACCTTC.

V usage is TRBV7-2 and J usage is TRBJ1-5; 8 bases agree with TRBD1. V lost 6 bases, J lost 6 bases, and 4 bases stayed unmatched. Germline assignment: CDR1 SGHTA and CDR2 FQGNSA. The CDR3 consists of 13 residues. CDR3 sequence reads: CASRTGVFQPQHF. For the CDR3, the DNA is TGTGCCAGCAGGACAGGGGTATTTCAGCCCCAGCATTTT.

This clone was recorded once. The V and J genes are TRBV15 and TRBJ1-5, with D maybe TRBD1 (5 bases). In germline, CDR1 is LNHNV, CDR2 YYDKDF (reference sequence). V was shortened by 11 bases and J by 5 bases, with 16 bases between the two germline ends. The CDR3 loop spans 13 amino acids. DNA for the CDR3: TGTGCCGCTCCGGGACTTGGGCATCAGCCCCAGCATTTT. It specifies CAAPGLGHQPQHF.

Details on this clone: Distinct nucleotide sequences in the sample also encode this CDR3. CDR3: CASSEAGGQGRGYTF. The DNA of the CDR3 is TGTGCCAGCAGTGAAGCGGGGGGACAGGGCCGTGGCTACACCTTC. V is TRBV6-1 and J is TRBJ1-2; the match to TRBD1 covers 9 bases. V dropped 0 bases and J dropped 7; count of bases not matched to a gene: 6. Germline CDR1 is MNHNS and CDR2 is SASEGT. The CDR3 has 15 residues.

The V gene is TRBV4-2, the J gene TRBJ2-3; the D is unclear. V was cut by 2 bases and J by 6 bases, with 9 bases left in between. This CDR3 has 13 amino acids. From germline, CDR1 is LGHNA and CDR2 YNFKEQ. The CDR3 DNA follows: TGTGCCAGCAGCCAAACTACTACGGATACGCAGTATTTT. Encoded protein: CASSQTTTDTQYF.

In the case of this clone: The germline gene is not matched at one end of the junction; a read error may be the cause. The chain recombines TRBV7-9 with TRBJ1-2, with a possible D match to TRBD1 (6 bases). There are 13 residues in the CDR3. Germline-derived CDR1 and CDR2 are SEHNR and FQNEAQ (reference sequence). DNA for the CDR3: TGTTCCAGCAGCTTAGGTGGGGGCAATGGCTACACCTTC. The encoded protein is CSSSLGGGNGYTF.

Comments on this clone: An end of the junction differs from the germline gene, which may be a read error. The V gene is TRBV7-9, the J gene TRBJ2-1; 7 bases are a match to TRBD2. Looked up from germline, CDR1 is SEHNR and CDR2 is FQNEAQ (reference sequence). The CDR3 loop spans 13 amino acids. The DNA for the CDR3 is TGTTCCAGCAGCACCGGGGGGTACAATGAGCAGTTCTTC. Translated: CSSSTGGYNEQFF. Together with reference TRBV7-9 and TRBJ2-1, the CDR3 gives the full variable domain: DTGVSQNPRHKITKRGQNVTFRCDPISEHNRLYWYRQTLGQGPEFLTYFQNEAQLEKSRLLSDRFSAERPKGSFSTLEIQRTEQGDSAMYLCSSSTGGYNEQFFGPGTRLTVL.